A single TCR beta chain is shown here with its context. This entry comes from a study of cytomegalovirus exposure and HLA in healthy donors. Assay used: immunoSEQ multiplex PCR; TCRdb lists only in-frame clones, some missing. The repertoire holds tens of thousands of clones, with more than 80% as singletons. V was clipped by 4 bases and J by 11 bases; unmatched bases: 10. The CDR3 length is 15 residues. Looked up from germline, CDR1 is SGHAT and CDR2 is FQNNGV. This chain uses TRBV11-2 with TRBJ2-7; 14 bases are shared with TRBD2. The specimen sequenced was PBMCs. This TCR was sampled from a young man in good health and CMV-seronegative. CDR3 loop: CASSSRGPGLAGEYF. The DNA of the CDR3 is TGTGCCAGCAGCTCCCGAGGGCCGGGACTAGCGGGAGAGTACTTC. Drawing the rest from reference TRBV11-2 and TRBJ2-7, the complete variable domain is EAGVAQSPRYKIIEKRQSVAFWCNPISGHATLYWYQQILGQGPKLLIQFQNNGVVDDSQLPKDRFSAERLKGVDSTLKIQPAKLEDSAVYLCASSSRGPGLAGEYFGPGTRLTVT.